The 11 T cell receptor beta chains below all came from one sample that was sequenced in a study of T cell repertoires in cytomegalovirus infection. TCRdb recomputed calls from the reads with MiXCR, one row per CDR3 protein. This table holds over 150,000 distinct CDR3 sequences, 13% to 15% found once. Source material: PBMCs. These receptor sequences come from a human donor in good health (CMV status not recorded). Some clones in this sample may be carry-over from other donors' samples.

This rearrangement joins TRBV7-2 to TRBJ2-7; possible D gene TRBD1, 6 bases. Germline CDR1 and CDR2: SGHTA and FQGNSA. V lost 1 base and J 2 bases, leaving 9 bases between the germline ends. The CDR3 spans 14 residues. This CDR3 is CASSLVGAAYEQYF. The DNA for the CDR3 is TGTGCCAGCAGCTTAGTGGGGGCGGCCTACGAGCAGTACTTC.

This clonotype was counted between two and nine times. This chain connects TRBV14 to TRBJ2-5; 7 bases are shared with TRBD1. The CDR3 sequence is 16 residues long. After removal of 3 bases from V and 1 base from J, the junction contained 8 bases not matched to a gene. Germline V CDR1 and CDR2: SGHDN, FVKESK. CDR3: CASSQGVGTAQETQYF. The CDR3 DNA follows: TGTGCCAGCAGCCAGGGCGTAGGGACAGCCCAAGAGACCCAGTACTTC.

This clonotype was picked up many times. The rearrangement joins TRBV10-3 to TRBJ2-1; D unclear. V lost 3 bases, J lost 0 bases, and 9 bases lay in between. Germline V CDR1 and CDR2: ENHRY, SYGVKD. There are 15 residues in the CDR3. The CDR3 loop is CAISDGKSSYNEQFF. In DNA form, the CDR3 reads TGTGCCATCAGTGATGGGAAGAGCTCCTACAATGAGCAGTTCTTC.

This clonotype was picked up many times. The gene calls are TRBV10-3 and TRBJ1-5; 7 nucleotides align to TRBD1. J lost 7 bases, V lost 2 bases, and 8 bases had no gene match. The CDR3 runs to 15 residues. Germline V gene lookup returns CDR1 ENHRY and CDR2 SYGVKD. The CDR3 DNA follows: TGTGCCATCAGTGAGGGGACAGTGGGGGTACAGCCCCAGCATTTT. Amino acid sequence: CAISEGTVGVQPQHF.

This clonotype was recorded many times. The V call is TRBV7-6, the J call TRBJ2-4, with 8 bases that match TRBD1. J gave up 4 bases and V 5 bases, and 7 bases lay outside the gene matches. The length of the CDR3 is 15 residues. Germline CDR1 SGHVS, CDR2 FNYEAQ. CDR3 amino acids: CASSPGQGGKNIQYF. The CDR3 nucleotides are TGTGCCAGCAGCCCCGGACAGGGCGGGAAAAACATTCAGTACTTC. The full variable domain, in which reference TRBV7-6 and TRBJ2-4 provide the parts outside the CDR3, is GAGVSQSPRYKVTKRGQDVALRCDPISGHVSLYWYRQALGQGPEFLTYFNYEAQQDKSGLPNDRFSAERPEGSISTLTIQRTEQRDSAMYRCASSPGQGGKNIQYFGAGTRLSVL.

This clonotype was seen many times. V is TRBV5-6 and J is TRBJ2-3; TRBD1 agrees at 10 bases. The ends lost 3 bases at V and 4 bases at J; junction bases unmatched: 11. Germline CDR1 reads SGHDT; CDR2 reads YYEEEE. The CDR3 extends over 17 amino acids. The CDR3 nucleotides are TGTGCCAGCAGCTATTGGGGACAGGGGCCCGGTGCAGATACGCAGTATTTT. Protein: CASSYWGQGPGADTQYF.

This clonotype was picked up many times. CDR3 nucleotides: TGTGCCAGCAAGCAACAGGGCATTGACGAGCAGTACTTC. Protein: CASKQQGIDEQYF. V usage is TRBV7-9 and J usage is TRBJ2-7; a weak D match, TRBD1 (6 bases). The CDR3 is made up of 13 amino acids. Trimming pared 7 bases from V and 5 bases from J, leaving 15 bases between. The germline gives CDR1 SEHNR, CDR2 FQNEAQ (reference sequence). Supplemented by reference TRBV7-9 and TRBJ2-7, the full variable domain reads DTGVSQNPRHKITKRGQNVTFRCDPISEHNRLYWYRQTLGQGPEFLTYFQNEAQLEKSRLLSDRFSAERPKGSFSTLEIQRTEQGDSAMYLCASKQQGIDEQYFGPGTRLTVT.

This chain uses TRBV27 with TRBJ2-3; D might be TRBD2 (6 bases). There are 17 residues in the CDR3. Germline V gene data show CDR1 as MNHEY and CDR2 as SMNVEV (reference sequence). Trimming pared 0 bases from V and 4 bases from J, leaving 17 bases between. The chain's CDR3 is CASSLSPYGGSSDTQYF. The CDR3 DNA reads TGTGCCAGCAGTTTATCGCCGTATGGGGGGTCCTCAGATACGCAGTATTTT.

This clonotype appeared many times. The genes are TRBV19 and TRBJ2-3; possible D gene TRBD2, 6 bases. The CDR3 sequence is 14 residues long. V dropped 7 bases and J dropped 1 base, with 12 bases sitting between them. Germline assignment: CDR1 LNHDA and CDR2 SQIVND (reference sequence). CDR3 protein: CASNIRRGTDTQYF. CDR3 coding DNA: TGTGCCAGTAACATTCGGAGGGGCACAGATACGCAGTATTTT. The entire variable domain, with the rest obtained from reference TRBV19 and TRBJ2-3, is as follows: DGGITQSPKYLFRKEGQNVTLSCEQNLNHDAMYWYRQDPGQGLRLIYYSQIVNDFQKGDIAEGYSVSREKKESFPLTVTSAQKNPTAFYLCASNIRRGTDTQYFGPGTRLTVL.

In this sample, this clonotype turned up a few times. The rearrangement joins TRBV7-8 to TRBJ1-1, with TRBD1 identical over 10 bases. The CDR3 runs to 14 residues. Germline CDR1 SGHVS, CDR2 FQNEAQ. The V and J ends lost 3 bases and 6 bases, in that order; junction bases with no gene match: 4. The CDR3 here is CASSLRQGAPEAFF. DNA of the CDR3: TGTGCCAGCAGCTTGAGACAGGGGGCCCCTGAAGCTTTCTTT.

This clonotype was detected ten times or more. The chain employs TRBV12-3 or TRBV12-4 and TRBJ2-5; D possibly uses TRBD1 or TRBD2 (5 bases each). This CDR3 is 14 amino acids long. V lost 6 bases and J 4 bases, leaving 15 bases between the germline ends. The CDR3 DNA reads TGTGCCAGCAGGGGGACGTTTAGACCAGAGACCCAGTACTTC. Amino acids: CASRGTFRPETQYF.